One and the same sample provided the 15 T cell receptor beta chains below, sequenced in a study of T cells in Graves' hyperthyroidism and ophthalmopathy. Amplification yielded TCR beta CDR3 regions, with RNA transcripts as the source. In the first-round RT-PCR of the TCR CDR3, the HTBI primer set was used. TCRdb re-called the multiplex PCR reads through MiXCR, storing one row per CDR3 protein. Here the sample spans approximately 590,000 distinct CDR3 sequences, more than 45% being singletons. Sequencing was performed on peripheral blood or thyroid tissue (not recorded which). Receptors originate from a woman aged 18-29 years with Graves' hyperthyroidism.

This clonotype turned up a few times. The chain carries TRBV5-5 and TRBJ1-5; D not resolved. Germline V gene sequence: CDR1 SGHKS, CDR2 YYEKEE (reference sequence). CDR3 length: 15 residues. Trimming removed 1 base at V and 1 base at J, with 9 bases between. The CDR3 nucleotides are TGTGCCAGCAGCTTGTCCGATGAGAGCAATCAGCCCCAGCATTTT. Translation gives CASSLSDESNQPQHF.

J is TRBJ1-4 and V is TRBV12-3 or TRBV12-4, with a weak D call TRBD1 (6 bases). CDR3 length equals 16 residues. Trimming took off 5 bases at V and 3 bases at J, with 16 bases between the two ends. The CDR3 is CASSPGQSSSNEKLFF. The CDR3 nucleotides are TGTGCCAGCAGTCCCGGACAGAGCTCCTCTAATGAAAAACTGTTTTTT.

The V and J genes are TRBV2 and TRBJ1-5; D may be TRBD1 (5 bases). The length of the CDR3 is 13 residues. V was shortened by 7 bases and J by 13 bases, with 20 bases between the two germline ends. Germline CDR1 reads SNHLY; CDR2 reads FYNNEI. CDR3 coding DNA: TGTGCCAGCAATCAACGGGACTTGGAGGGGCAGCATTTT. It is translated as CASNQRDLEGQHF.

The J gene is TRBJ1-1, the V gene TRBV7-9; D not resolved. From germline, CDR1 is SEHNR and CDR2 FQNEAQ (reference sequence). V was cut by 3 bases and J by 6 bases, with 8 bases left in between. This CDR3 spans 12 amino acids. The CDR3 loop reads CASSLQVSEAFF. Here the CDR3 DNA reads TGTGCCAGCAGCTTGCAGGTCTCTGAAGCTTTCTTT.

The chain employs TRBV14 and TRBJ1-1; a possible D gene is TRBD1 (5 bases). Germline V gives CDR1 SGHDN, CDR2 FVKESK. The CDR3 runs 15 residues. Trimming left V 1 base short and J 0 bases short, with 9 bases between. The CDR3 spells CASSQAGLMNTEAFF. CDR3 in DNA: TGTGCCAGCAGCCAAGCGGGACTGATGAACACTGAAGCTTTCTTT.

The chain combines TRBV7-3 with TRBJ2-2; 9 nucleotides match TRBD2. The length of the CDR3 is 15 residues. CDR1 and CDR2 from the germline V gene are SGHTA and FQGTGA. After removal of 5 bases from V and 7 bases from J, the junction contained 8 bases not matched to a gene. CDR3 residues: CASSQGLARGGELFF. The DNA for the CDR3 is TGTGCCAGCAGCCAAGGACTAGCGAGAGGCGGGGAGCTGTTTTTT.

The rearrangement joins TRBV7-2 to TRBJ1-2; a possible D gene is TRBD1 (5 bases). V lost 6 bases to trimming and J lost 3 bases, with 14 bases between them. The CDR3 covers 14 residues. Germline-derived CDR1 and CDR2 are SGHTA and FQGNSA. The CDR3 is CASSYRGEDYGYTF. The CDR3 DNA sequence: TGTGCCAGCAGTTACCGGGGGGAAGACTATGGCTACACCTTC.

With respect to this clonotype: No conserved phenylalanine or tryptophan ends this CDR3, so it is likely a read error. The chain uses TRBV2 and TRBJ2-7; D is unclear. Germline V gives CDR1 SNHLY, CDR2 FYNNEI. The CDR3 sequence is 16 residues long. Trimming took 5 bases from V and 3 from J, leaving 20 bases between them. The CDR3 DNA is TGTGCCAGCAGTTATTCCGTCCAGGCCTTAGGCTACGAGCAGTACCTC. Residues: CASSYSVQALGYEQYL.

There are a few counts of this clonotype. The chain uses TRBV10-2 and TRBJ1-5; D gene ambiguous. The CDR3 has 14 residues. Germline V gives CDR1 WSHSY, CDR2 SAAADI. Trimming took off 8 bases at V and 4 bases at J, with 15 bases between the two ends. The CDR3 loop is CASGGAPINQPQHF. CDR3 bases: TGCGCCAGCGGAGGAGCCCCGATTAATCAGCCCCAGCATTTT.

This clonotype appeared many times. The chain uses TRBV15 and TRBJ1-1; no clear D. Trimming removed 0 bases from V and 5 bases from J, with 13 bases in between. Germline CDR1 reads LNHNV; CDR2 reads YYDKDF (reference sequence). The CDR3 runs to 15 residues. The CDR3 bases are TGTGCCACCAGCAGAGAAATAGGTGTCAGGACTGAAGCTTTCTTT. Protein sequence: CATSREIGVRTEAFF.

The rearrangement links TRBV7-7 to TRBJ2-2; D is unclear. Trimming removed 1 base from V and 4 bases from J, with 7 bases in between. The CDR3 covers 14 residues. Germline V gene data show CDR1 as SSHAT and CDR2 as FNYEAQ (reference sequence). DNA of the CDR3: TGTGCCAGCAGCTTAGACCGGCGCACCGGGGAGCTGTTTTTT. Its translation is CASSLDRRTGELFF.

The J gene is TRBJ2-7, the V gene TRBV5-6, with 8 nucleotides matching TRBD1. The CDR3 covers 16 residues. Germline V gene sequence: CDR1 SGHDT, CDR2 YYEEEE. V trimming: 4 bases; J trimming: 0 bases; junction bases outside the gene matches: 9. CDR3 sequence: CASSGGQGGDSYEQYF. CDR3 DNA sequence: TGTGCCAGCAGCGGCGGACAGGGTGGTGACTCCTACGAGCAGTACTTC. Complete variable domain (other parts from reference TRBV5-6 and TRBJ2-7): DAGVTQSPTHLIKTRGQQVTLRCSPKSGHDTVSWYQQALGQGPQFIFQYYEEEERQRGNFPDRFSGHQFPNYSSELNVNALLLGDSALYLCASSGGQGGDSYEQYFGPGTRLTVT.

This sequence joins TRBV5-6 and TRBJ2-2; D unresolved. CDR1 SGHDT and CDR2 YYEEEE come from the germline V gene. Trimming took 0 bases from V and 7 from J, leaving 19 bases between them. The CDR3 sequence is 17 residues long. CDR3 loop: CASSLANQRIRFGELFF. For the CDR3, the DNA is TGTGCCAGCAGCTTGGCCAACCAGCGAATCCGGTTCGGGGAGCTGTTTTTT.

This clonotype was observed a handful of times. This sequence joins TRBV10-3 and TRBJ1-2, with 8 bases identical to TRBD1. Germline CDR1 is ENHRY and CDR2 is SYGVKD. With 10 bases clipped from V and 8 bases from J, the junction kept 12 bases outside the gene matches. There are 13 residues in the CDR3. The CDR3, as DNA: TGTGCCAGCAGCTCCGGGACAGGTACCGGCTACACCTTC. This codes for CASSSGTGTGYTF.

This clonotype was seen once. The V gene is TRBV2, the J gene TRBJ1-1, with D unclear. Germline values: CDR1 SNHLY, CDR2 FYNNEI. V was trimmed by 5 bases and J by 0 bases, leaving 7 bases between them. The CDR3 spans 13 residues. CDR3 bases: TGTGCCAGCAGTTGGGAGATGAACACTGAAGCTTTCTTT. Protein sequence: CASSWEMNTEAFF.